This TCR beta chain was captured in a study of tumor-infiltrating lymphocytes in primary liver carcinoma. The input was 450 to 500 ng total RNA; TCR beta cDNA was made from it with a constant-region primer. What produced the TCR beta libraries was three nested multiplex PCR rounds using slightly modified ARM-PCR. In the first two PCR rounds, TRBV1-TRBV30 forward primers were paired with a C-beta reverse primer, and each round lasted roughly 10 cycles. Each CDR3 protein gets one entry after TCRdb re-called the multiplex PCR reads with MiXCR. The sample has about 120,000 distinct CDR3 sequences, 55% to 75% seen once; the top ten hold 9.3%. V was cut by 6 bases and J by 5 bases, with 15 bases left in between. Germline V gives CDR1 MNHNS, CDR2 SASEGT. The CDR3 has 14 residues. This clonotype has a count of ten or more. Between 20 and 30 mg of unsorted bulk tissue served as the source from which RNA and DNA were co-extracted.

This rearrangement joins TRBV6-1 to TRBJ2-3; D remains ambiguous. This receptor was identified in a woman aged 60-75 years with primary liver carcinoma and hepatitis B virus infection. The sequenced sample consisted of liver tumor tissue from sampling region 1. Subset described: tumor region T1, superior pole. The CDR3 DNA reads TGTGCCAGCAGCGGTGGCTTCGGTAGAGATACGCAGTATTTT. This codes for CASSGGFGRDTQYF.